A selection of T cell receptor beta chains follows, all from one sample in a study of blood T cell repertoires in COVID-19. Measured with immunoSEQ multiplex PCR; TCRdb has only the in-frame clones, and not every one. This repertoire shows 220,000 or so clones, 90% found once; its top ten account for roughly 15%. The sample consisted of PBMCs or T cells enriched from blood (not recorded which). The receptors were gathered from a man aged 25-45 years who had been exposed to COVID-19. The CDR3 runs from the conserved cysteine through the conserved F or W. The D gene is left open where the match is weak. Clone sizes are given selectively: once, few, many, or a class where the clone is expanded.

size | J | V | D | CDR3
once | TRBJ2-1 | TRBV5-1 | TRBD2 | CASSLSLAGGPNEQFF
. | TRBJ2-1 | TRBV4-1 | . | CASSQRGENYNEQFF
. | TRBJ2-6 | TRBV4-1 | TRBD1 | CASSPLRTGPASGANVLTF
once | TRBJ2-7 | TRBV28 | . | CASSLLGWRPNTYEQYF
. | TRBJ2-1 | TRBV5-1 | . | CASTPFGQQTYNEQFF
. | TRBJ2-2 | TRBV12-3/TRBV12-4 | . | CASSIGGTGELFF
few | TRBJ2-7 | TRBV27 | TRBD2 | CASSLSSSGAYEQYF
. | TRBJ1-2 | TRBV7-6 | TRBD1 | CASSSEMTGGYGYTF
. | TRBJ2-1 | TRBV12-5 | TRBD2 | CASGLDSNLGGGFYNEQFF
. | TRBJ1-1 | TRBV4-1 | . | CASSQTRNTEAFF
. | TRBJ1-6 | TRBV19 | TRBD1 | CASSTTMDRGNSPLHF
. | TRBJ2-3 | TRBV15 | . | CATSMGGAGTDTQYF
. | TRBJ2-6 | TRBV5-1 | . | CASRKVSGANVLTF
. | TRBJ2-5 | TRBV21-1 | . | CASSKRSLAGAPVNQQETQYF
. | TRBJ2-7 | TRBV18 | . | CASSGTGPSTYEQYF